This TCR beta chain was identified during a study of cytomegalovirus exposure and HLA in healthy donors. PCR primers comprised 60 Vbeta and 13 Jbeta primers. Clones were read by immunoSEQ multiplex PCR, and TCRdb kept only the in-frame ones, dropping some. Its clone listing holds 80,000 to 95,000 clones. Trimming left V 5 bases short and J 8 bases short, with 9 bases between. Germline V CDR1 and CDR2: DFQATT, SNEGSKA (reference sequence). CDR3 length: 11 amino acids. Study-wide results and limits: Through in vitro validation, three CMV-associated chains were shown to be specific for CMV antigens. The study carried out a later analysis of TCR beta sequences. It associated 15,000 to 20,000 of them with specific HLA alleles at a false discovery rate of 0.05.

Concerning this clone itself: What it recognizes is unknown.

Specimen: PBMCs. This TCR was recovered from a man aged 45 to 65 in good health and CMV-seropositive. This rearrangement joins TRBV20-1 to TRBJ1-4; weak D call: TRBD1 (5 bases). DNA of the CDR3: TGCAGTGCTCTACAGGTCGAAAAACTGTTTTTT. This translates into CSALQVEKLFF.